What follows are 17 T cell receptor beta chains derived from one specimen sequenced in a study of identical twins. In TCRdb, the 5' RACE reads were re-called with MiXCR into one record per CDR3 protein. The sample has 450,000 or so distinct CDR3 sequences, approximately 17% seen once. Sequencing was performed on naive T cells sorted from blood. These receptors were obtained from a middle-aged man in good health.

This clonotype was seen many times. The genes are TRBV27 and TRBJ2-7, with 7 positions matching TRBD1. The trim removed 0 bases at V and 5 bases at J, leaving 13 bases unmatched. CDR1 is MNHEY and CDR2 is SMNVEV in the germline V gene (reference sequence). The CDR3 loop spans 17 amino acids. Here the CDR3 reads CASSLSIGGYPGDEQYF. The CDR3 coding sequence is TGTGCCAGCAGTTTATCGATAGGGGGCTATCCTGGAGACGAGCAGTACTTC.

The V call is TRBV27, the J call TRBJ2-5; 10 nucleotides align to TRBD2. V was pared by 2 bases and J by 0 bases, with 0 bases of the junction left unmatched. Looked up from germline, CDR1 is MNHEY and CDR2 is SMNVEV (reference sequence). CDR3 length: 15 amino acids. In DNA form, the CDR3 reads TGTGCCAGCAGTTTACTAGCGGGGGACCAAGAGACCCAGTACTTC. Its translation: CASSLLAGDQETQYF.

The chain uses TRBV11-2 and TRBJ2-7; D gene uncertain. The V end was cut by 0 bases, the J end by 2 bases, with 8 bases between. The CDR3 length is 14 residues. Germline values: CDR1 SGHAT, CDR2 FQNNGV. In DNA form, the CDR3 reads TGTGCCAGCAGCTTAGAGGCAGCTACCTACGAGCAGTACTTC. It codes for CASSLEAATYEQYF. Together with reference TRBV11-2 and TRBJ2-7, the CDR3 gives the full variable domain: EAGVAQSPRYKIIEKRQSVAFWCNPISGHATLYWYQQILGQGPKLLIQFQNNGVVDDSQLPKDRFSAERLKGVDSTLKIQPAKLEDSAVYLCASSLEAATYEQYFGPGTRLTVT.

The chain couples TRBV15 to TRBJ2-7; 7 bases align to TRBD2. The germline CDR1 and CDR2 sequences are LNHNV and YYDKDF (reference sequence). The V gene end was trimmed by 4 bases and the J gene end by 6 bases; junction bases not matched to a gene: 12. The CDR3 totals 15 residues. DNA for the CDR3: TGTGCCACCAGCATCGGGGGGACCCCATCGGGCGAGCAGTACTTC. Amino acids: CATSIGGTPSGEQYF.

This clonotype showed up just a few times. The CDR3 is CASSYSWHFNTEAFF. In DNA, the CDR3 is TGTGCCAGCAGTTACTCTTGGCACTTTAACACTGAAGCTTTCTTT. The rearrangement joins TRBV6-5 to TRBJ1-1; D unresolved. Germline V gene sequence: CDR1 MNHEY, CDR2 SVGAGI. V lost 0 bases, J lost 2 bases, and 10 bases lay in between. CDR3 size: 15 residues.

The table lists this clonotype with a few counts. The V gene is TRBV28, the J gene TRBJ2-3, with D perhaps TRBD2 (6 bases). The V gene's germline CDR1 is MDHEN and CDR2 SYDVKM. This CDR3 has 16 amino acids. Deletions cut 2 bases from V and 1 base from J, with 13 bases between. The CDR3 sequence: CASSLRPGGRTDTQYF. CDR3 in DNA: TGTGCCAGCAGTTTACGCCCCGGGGGTCGCACAGATACGCAGTATTTT.

The V and J genes are TRBV6-2 or TRBV6-3 and TRBJ1-1; TRBD1 agrees at 7 bases. CDR1 is MNHEY, CDR2 SVGEGT, per germline. V trimming: 5 bases; J trimming: 1 base; junction bases outside the gene matches: 7. CDR3 size: 15 residues. In DNA, the CDR3 is TGTGCCAGCAGTAAGCGACAGGGAGAGAACACTGAAGCTTTCTTT. This encodes CASSKRQGENTEAFF.

This clonotype was detected ten times or more. The CDR3 is CSARDSGRAAAEQFF. The DNA of the CDR3 is TGCAGTGCTAGAGATTCCGGGAGAGCGGCGGCTGAGCAGTTCTTC. The rearrangement uses TRBV20-1 and TRBJ2-1, with D possibly being TRBD2 (6 bases). The V gene's germline CDR1 is DFQATT and CDR2 SNEGSKA (reference sequence). With 0 bases removed from V and 9 bases from J, the gap between germline ends came to 18 bases. The CDR3 sequence is 15 residues long.

The chain couples TRBV20-1 to TRBJ1-5, with TRBD1 identical over 8 bases. The V gene end was trimmed by 0 bases and the J gene end by 5 bases; junction bases not matched to a gene: 6. Germline V gene sequence: CDR1 DFQATT, CDR2 SNEGSKA (reference sequence). The CDR3 has 15 residues. CDR3 region: CSARDLSGGDQPQHF. The CDR3 DNA follows: TGCAGTGCTAGAGATTTATCAGGGGGCGATCAGCCCCAGCATTTT.

The rearrangement uses TRBV6-5 and TRBJ1-4; TRBD1 aligns across 7 bases. V dropped 0 bases and J dropped 3; count of bases not matched to a gene: 10. The length of the CDR3 is 18 residues. The V gene's germline CDR1 is MNHEY and CDR2 SVGAGI. The CDR3: CASSYSTWQGVANEKLFF. In DNA form, the CDR3 reads TGTGCCAGCAGTTACTCGACTTGGCAGGGGGTGGCTAATGAAAAACTGTTTTTT.

Many counts were recorded for this clonotype. The gene calls are TRBV12-3 or TRBV12-4 and TRBJ2-4; tentatively, D is TRBD2 (7 bases). The CDR3 totals 14 residues. Trimming removed 6 bases from V and 10 bases from J, with 19 bases in between. CDR3 region: CASSGTITSDIQYF. DNA of the CDR3: TGTGCCAGCAGCGGGACAATCACTAGCGATATTCAGTACTTC.

Note on this clonotype: Sequence at one end of the junction differs from germline and may be a read error. The rearrangement links TRBV12-3 or TRBV12-4 to TRBJ1-6; D is possibly TRBD1 (6 bases). This CDR3 has 15 residues. The CDR3 nucleotides read TGTGCCACCAGTGCCACAGGGTACTATAATTCACCCCTCCACTTT. Translation: CATSATGYYNSPLHF.

V gene TRBV6-1 combines with J gene TRBJ1-5; perhaps TRBD1 as D (5 bases). Germline V gene data show CDR1 as MNHNS and CDR2 as SASEGT. Trimming took off 6 bases at V and 3 bases at J, with 12 bases between the two ends. The CDR3 totals 14 residues. This chain's CDR3 is CASSFDRYNQPQHF. Here the CDR3 DNA reads TGTGCCAGCAGCTTCGACAGATACAATCAGCCCCAGCATTTT.

CDR3 coding DNA: TGTGCCAGCAGTTTATGGGGCTTCGAGCCCCAGCATTTT. Protein product: CASSLWGFEPQHF. V gene TRBV27 combines with J gene TRBJ1-5; maybe TRBD1 (5 bases). V dropped 1 base and J dropped 8 bases, with 9 bases sitting between them. The CDR3 covers 13 residues. Germline assignment: CDR1 MNHEY and CDR2 SMNVEV (reference sequence).

This clonotype has just a few counts. CDR3 sequence reads: CASSRPGTSQETQYF. Written as DNA, the CDR3 is TGTGCCAGCAGCCGTCCAGGGACTAGTCAAGAGACCCAGTACTTC. V and J are TRBV6-2 or TRBV6-3 and TRBJ2-5; TRBD2 agrees at 8 bases. The V and J ends lost 6 bases and 2 bases, in that order; junction bases with no gene match: 8. The CDR3 covers 15 residues. Germline V lookup: CDR1 MNHEY, CDR2 SVGEGT.

The V and J genes are TRBV20-1 and TRBJ2-5; TRBD2 matches at 9 bases. V shed 0 bases and J 0 bases; nucleotides not matched to a gene: 5. Per the germline V gene, CDR1 is DFQATT and CDR2 is SNEGSKA (reference sequence). This CDR3 has 16 amino acids. This CDR3 is CSARDISGSNQETQYF. CDR3 DNA: TGCAGTGCTAGAGACATTAGCGGGAGTAACCAAGAGACCCAGTACTTC.

This clonotype was counted ten times or more. The chain is built from TRBV4-1 and TRBJ1-1, with D perhaps TRBD1 (5 bases). This CDR3 has 15 amino acids. The V gene lost 4 bases and the J gene lost 1 base, with 13 bases spanning the gap. The germline gives CDR1 MGHRA, CDR2 YSYEKL. As DNA, the CDR3 is TGCGCCAGCAGCCCTCCGGGACTGACGAACACTGAAGCTTTCTTT. Residues: CASSPPGLTNTEAFF.